This is a list of T cell receptor beta chains from one sample in a study of PD-1 blockade in classical Hodgkin lymphoma. Method: immunoSEQ multiplex PCR; TCRdb's copy keeps in-frame clones and lacks some. The sample has tens of thousands of clones, more than 75% seen once. The sample consisted of peripheral blood mononuclear cells (PBMCs), taken before the second cycle of nivolumab. These receptors originate from a human donor with classical Hodgkin lymphoma. Both conserved end residues are part of each CDR3. Fields, in order: V gene, D gene, clone size, CDR3 length, J gene, CDR3 DNA, CDR3 protein. The D gene is left open where the match is weak. A row's size may be missing; if present it is once, few, many or a size class.

V: TRBV2
D: -
size: -
length: 14
J: TRBJ2-6
DNA: TGTGCCAGCAGTGTAGACTCTGGGGCCAACGTCCTGACTTTC
CDR3: CASSVDSGANVLTF

V: TRBV4-2
D: TRBD2
size: -
length: 16
J: TRBJ2-7
DNA: TGTGCCAGCAGCCAAGAAGGTAGCGGGGGGACTGGGGAGCAGTACTTC
CDR3: CASSQEGSGGTGEQYF

V: TRBV28
D: -
size: -
length: 13
J: TRBJ1-3
DNA: TGTGCCAGCAGTAGGGGACCTGGAAACACCATATATTTT
CDR3: CASSRGPGNTIYF

V: TRBV7-9
D: -
size: -
length: 13
J: TRBJ2-3
DNA: TGTGCCAGCAGCCCCAAAGATAGGGATACGCAGTATTTT
CDR3: CASSPKDRDTQYF

V: TRBV6-5
D: -
size: -
length: 12
J: TRBJ1-6
DNA: TGTGCCAGCAGTTACAGGGGAGGGCTCCTCCACTTT
CDR3: CASSYRGGLLHF

V: TRBV4-2
D: TRBD2
size: -
length: 16
J: TRBJ2-3
DNA: TGTGCCAGCAGCCAACTCGGGGGGGCCTTGATATATACGCAGTATTTT
CDR3: CASSQLGGALIYTQYF

V: TRBV25-1
D: -
size: once
length: 11
J: TRBJ2-7
DNA: TGTGCCAGCAGTCTACACGGCGAGCAGTACTTC
CDR3: CASSLHGEQYF

V: TRBV28
D: -
size: -
length: 14
J: TRBJ1-6
DNA: TGTGCCAGCAGCCCGGGACAAGGGAATTCACCCCTCCACTTT
CDR3: CASSPGQGNSPLHF

V: TRBV7-8
D: -
size: medium-sized
length: 11
J: TRBJ2-2
DNA: TGTGCCAGCAGCTTAGACGGGGAGCTGTTTTTT
CDR3: CASSLDGELFF

V: TRBV4-3
D: -
size: once
length: 15
J: TRBJ1-6
DNA: TGCGCCAGCAGCCAATACGAGGGGGAGAATTCACCCCTCCACTTT
CDR3: CASSQYEGENSPLHF

V: TRBV7-9
D: -
size: -
length: 13
J: TRBJ1-4
DNA: TGTGCCAGCAGCTACCAGGGTAATGAAAAACTGTTTTTT
CDR3: CASSYQGNEKLFF

V: TRBV7-9
D: TRBD1
size: -
length: 18
J: TRBJ1-5
DNA: TGTGCCAGCAGCTTTAGGGGGGGACAGGTCAATAGCAATCAGCCCCAGCATTTT
CDR3: CASSFRGGQVNSNQPQHF

V: TRBV13
D: -
size: -
length: 12
J: TRBJ2-1
DNA: TGTGCCAGCAGCCTGGAGCGGAATGAGCAGTTCTTC
CDR3: CASSLERNEQFF

V: TRBV30
D: TRBD1
size: -
length: 15
J: TRBJ1-1
DNA: TGTGCCTGGAGTGCCGGGACAGGAGAGAACACTGAAGCTTTCTTT
CDR3: CAWSAGTGENTEAFF

V: TRBV10-2
D: TRBD1
size: -
length: 17
J: TRBJ1-3
DNA: TGCGCCAGCAGACAGGGGGCTACCACGAACTCTGGAAACACCATATATTTT
CDR3: CASRQGATTNSGNTIYF

V: TRBV10-3
D: -
size: -
length: 14
J: TRBJ2-7
DNA: TGTGCCATCAGTGACCGGGACTGGGGCTACGAGCAGTACTTC
CDR3: CAISDRDWGYEQYF

V: TRBV29-1
D: -
size: once
length: 11
J: TRBJ1-4
DNA: TGCAGCGTTGGAAGTAATGAAAAACTGTTTTTT
CDR3: CSVGSNEKLFF

V: TRBV7-6
D: -
size: -
length: 15
J: TRBJ2-7
DNA: TGTGCCAGCAGCGCCCGGACAGTAAGCTCCTACGAGCAGTACTTC
CDR3: CASSARTVSSYEQYF

V: TRBV9
D: -
size: -
length: 14
J: TRBJ1-5
DNA: TGTGCCAGCAGCGGGGGGGACAGCAATCAGCCCCAGCATTTT
CDR3: CASSGGDSNQPQHF

V: TRBV4-2
D: -
size: -
length: 16
J: TRBJ2-7
DNA: TGTGCCAGCAGCCCCCGACCAGGACAGTACTCCTACGAGCAGTACTTC
CDR3: CASSPRPGQYSYEQYF